This record covers a single TCR beta chain. The sample is drawn from a study of blood T cells in healthy people across ages. A sample-barcoded 5' primer and a J-beta primer mix were used in a second PCR of roughly 6 to 12 cycles. TCRdb re-analysed the 5' RACE reads in MiXCR, keeping a single row per CDR3 protein. The sample includes about 780,000 distinct CDR3 sequences, 62% of them seen just once. Sequences were obtained from blood. The clonotype comes from a man aged 25-45 years in good health.

CDR3 loop: CASSDLGGGVYQPQHF. For the CDR3, the DNA is TGTGCCAGCAGCGACCTTGGGGGGGGGGTTTATCAGCCCCAGCATTTT. This chain uses TRBV12-3 or TRBV12-4 with TRBJ1-5; a weak D match, TRBD1 (5 bases). The CDR3 extends over 16 amino acids. Between the trimmed V and J ends, which lost 6 bases and 5 bases, there was a span of 20 bases.